This T cell receptor (beta chain) was observed in a study of cytomegalovirus exposure and HLA in healthy donors. Study information: Researchers previously reported finding 90 million to 130 million unique TCR beta sequences from 170 million or so T cells.

Trimming removed 2 bases at V and 7 bases at J, with 14 bases between. CDR3 length equals 14 residues. Germline V gene lookup returns CDR1 MDHEN and CDR2 SYDVKM. Overall study results and limits: The authors excluded some V segments, including TRBV6-2 and TRBV6-3, as indistinguishable. Accurate HLA-A and HLA-B prediction from TCR beta sequences was reported for most subjects. Several of the most significant clusters were apparently associated with common viral pathogens in a later analysis.

As concerns this clone: Its antigen is still unknown.

PCR used 60 Vbeta primers and 13 Jbeta primers. Measured with immunoSEQ multiplex PCR; TCRdb has only the in-frame clones, and not every one. The sample lists 150,000 to 200,000 clones; around 83% were seen once. The sequencing input was PBMCs. The TCR comes from a middle-aged man in good health and CMV-seropositive. The chain employs TRBV28 and TRBJ1-2; no definite D call. The CDR3 nucleotides read TGTGCCAGCAGTTTAAATGGAGTAGCTGGTGGCTACACCTTC. Translated, it gives CASSLNGVAGGYTF.